This T cell receptor (beta chain) was profiled in a study of CD8+CD57+ T cells in acquired aplastic anemia. The wider study: Sorted CD4+ and CD8+ cells gave a mean 3.2 ug DNA, range 0.2 to 27.4 ug.

Germline CDR1 MNHNY, CDR2 SVGAGI (reference sequence). This CDR3 has 13 amino acids. Trimming left V 6 bases short and J 5 bases short, with 13 bases between. Findings and limits, study-wide: Twenty-nine sequences, all CD8+ CDR3, were shared between patients and controls.

This clonotype was found a few times. Its matching antigen is unknown. The use of genomic DNA as template underpinned the TCR beta VDJ and CDR3 profiling. TCRdb analysed the reads with MiXCR anew, one entry per CDR3 protein. The table lists approximately 300,000 distinct CDR3 sequences, 45% to 65% of them singletons, with 1% to 1.5% in the top ten. Patients chosen for sequencing had CD8+CD57+ cells that had expanded, as shown by flow cytometry. No therapy had been given to the patients at the time of blood sampling. The TCR originated in a human donor with aplastic anemia. This chain joins TRBV6-6 and TRBJ2-5; D remains unclear. The sample was sorted CD4+, CD8+, or CD8+CD57+ T cells (not recorded which) from PBMCs. CDR3 protein: CASRPWASETQYF. The CDR3 DNA sequence: TGTGCCAGCAGGCCCTGGGCGTCGGAGACCCAGTACTTC.